A single sample gave rise to the 23 T cell receptor beta chains below, sequenced in a study of blood T cells in healthy people across ages. A J-beta primer mix and a sample-barcoded 5' primer were used in a second PCR of roughly 6 to 12 cycles. TCRdb re-analysed the 5' RACE reads in MiXCR, keeping a single row per CDR3 protein. The sample contains approximately 880,000 distinct CDR3 sequences, roughly 50% of which appear only once. Sequencing used blood. Receptors originate from a young man in good health.

The rearrangement links TRBV6-5 to TRBJ2-5, with D unclear. Per germline, CDR1 MNHEY and CDR2 SVGAGI. Between the trimmed V and J ends, which lost 10 bases and 0 bases, there was a span of 18 bases. The CDR3 sequence is 15 residues long. CDR3 sequence (DNA): TGTGCCACCATACCACTGGACGGCAACCAAGAGACCCAGTACTTC. Translated, it gives CATIPLDGNQETQYF.

This clonotype appeared a few times. The chain has TRBV3-1 and TRBJ2-7; 10 bases align to TRBD2. Looked up from germline, CDR1 is LGHDT and CDR2 is YNNKEL (reference sequence). J gave up 2 bases and V 0 bases, and 1 base lay outside the gene matches. The CDR3 covers 15 residues. CDR3: CASSQELAGPYEQYF. In DNA form, the CDR3 reads TGTGCCAGCAGCCAAGAACTAGCGGGGCCCTACGAGCAGTACTTC.

In this sample, this clonotype turned up many times. V and J are TRBV7-2 and TRBJ2-7; no firm D call. Germline V gene sequence: CDR1 SGHTA, CDR2 FQGNSA. V was pared by 1 base and J by 0 bases, with 10 bases between. The CDR3 spans 15 residues. In DNA, the CDR3 is TGTGCCAGCAGCTTAGGCGGTCTAAGCTCCTACGAGCAGTACTTC. This codes for CASSLGGLSSYEQYF.

The DNA for the CDR3 is TGTGCCAGCAGAACGACAGGGTCGGGCACTGAAGCTTTCTTT. It encodes CASRTTGSGTEAFF. V usage is TRBV28 and J usage is TRBJ1-1; 7 positions match TRBD1. Germline assignment: CDR1 MDHEN and CDR2 SYDVKM. The CDR3 has 14 residues. The V segment lost 6 bases and the J segment 4 bases; nucleotides outside the gene matches: 8.

This clonotype appeared a few times. The rearrangement links TRBV4-2 to TRBJ1-4; D may be TRBD1 (5 bases). From germline, CDR1 is LGHNA and CDR2 YNFKEQ. V lost 4 bases and J lost 6, with 18 bases in between. The CDR3 is 16 amino acids. CDR3 in amino acids: CASSRGDSGRDEKLFF. CDR3 coding DNA: TGTGCCAGCAGCCGGGGAGACTCGGGACGGGATGAAAAACTGTTTTTT.

The genes are TRBV29-1 and TRBJ1-2, with D possibly TRBD1 on 6 matching bases. Trimming took 0 bases from V and 6 from J, leaving 14 bases between them. The CDR3 has 14 amino acids. The germline CDR1 and CDR2 sequences are SQVTM and ANQGSEA. The CDR3 loop reads CSVEEGGIGDGYTF. The CDR3 DNA is TGCAGCGTTGAAGAAGGGGGGATTGGGGATGGCTACACCTTC.

This clonotype was found a few times. J is TRBJ2-7 and V is TRBV5-1, with a tentative D call TRBD1 (7 bases). Trimming cost V 3 bases and J 2 bases, with 18 bases left between them. Germline V gene sequence: CDR1 SGHRS, CDR2 YFSETQ. This CDR3 comprises 16 residues. The CDR3 loop reads CASSSTAGQRPYEQYF. Here the CDR3 DNA reads TGCGCCAGCAGCTCCACCGCGGGACAGAGACCCTACGAGCAGTACTTC.

The chain joins TRBV6-5 to TRBJ2-3; perhaps TRBD1 as D (6 bases). With 10 bases removed from V and 3 bases from J, the gap between germline ends came to 11 bases. The germline CDR1 and CDR2 sequences are MNHEY and SVGAGI. This CDR3 region has 12 residues. The CDR3 spells CATQGMTDTQYF. The DNA of the CDR3 is TGTGCCACCCAGGGGATGACAGATACGCAGTATTTT.

This clonotype has only a few counts. This sequence joins TRBV18 and TRBJ2-7, with TRBD1 identical over 8 bases. This CDR3 has 13 amino acids. V lost 7 bases, J lost 5 bases, and 7 bases stayed unmatched. Germline V gene lookup returns CDR1 KGHSH and CDR2 LQKENI. The CDR3 nucleotides read TGTGCCAGCTTAATGGACAGGGCGGACGAGCAGTACTTC. Translated, it gives CASLMDRADEQYF.

This chain links TRBV6-5 with TRBJ2-1; possible D gene TRBD2, 5 bases. The CDR3 runs to 11 residues. Germline CDR1 reads MNHEY; CDR2 reads SVGAGI. The ends were cut back, 6 bases at V and 10 bases at J, with 10 bases in the middle. The DNA of the CDR3 is TGTGCCAGCAGGTCCGGGAAAGAGCAGTTCTTC. Its protein is CASRSGKEQFF.

V usage is TRBV4-2 and J usage is TRBJ2-7; D is undetermined. Per germline, CDR1 LGHNA and CDR2 YNFKEQ. Trimming stripped 4 bases from V and 0 bases from J, with 10 bases between. The CDR3 sequence is 14 residues long. The DNA for the CDR3 is TGTGCCAGCAGCCTGGACGCGGTCTCCTACGAGCAGTACTTC. Its protein product is CASSLDAVSYEQYF.

Comment on this clonotype: With a much larger clone just one base away, this may be a read error. The V call is TRBV5-1, the J call TRBJ1-6; no definite D call. Germline V gene data show CDR1 as SGHRS and CDR2 as YFSETQ. The CDR3 loop spans 14 amino acids. The CDR3, as DNA: TGCGCCAGCGGCTTGGAACGGAGAAATTCACCCCTCCACTTT. It specifies CASGLERRNSPLHF.

The chain joins TRBV12-3 or TRBV12-4 to TRBJ2-7; no clear D gene. V lost 5 bases and J 2 bases, leaving 13 bases between the germline ends. The CDR3 extends over 14 amino acids. CDR3 sequence reads: CASSPARPTYEQYF. The CDR3 bases are TGTGCCAGCAGTCCAGCCCGTCCTACCTACGAGCAGTACTTC.

This clonotype was found a few times. V is TRBV4-1 and J is TRBJ2-3; D might be TRBD2 (5 bases). The germline CDR1 and CDR2 sequences are MGHRA and YSYEKL. V dropped 6 bases and J dropped 4 bases, with 20 bases sitting between them. The CDR3 sequence is 16 residues long. CDR3 sequence (DNA): TGCGCCAGCAGGGTCGGGGTTTTGGTAGAATCAGATACGCAGTATTTT. Encoded protein: CASRVGVLVESDTQYF.

The chain carries TRBV20-1 and TRBJ2-4; 7 bases are shared with TRBD2. The CDR3 consists of 16 residues. The V segment lost 4 bases and the J segment 8 bases; nucleotides outside the gene matches: 17. CDR1 and CDR2 from the germline V gene are DFQATT and SNEGSKA (reference sequence). In DNA form, the CDR3 reads TGCAGTGCTATCGAGCGGCCCCAGGGAGGGGTGTACATTCAGTACTTC. It encodes CSAIERPQGGVYIQYF.

The rearrangement joins TRBV20-1 to TRBJ2-5, with a weak D call TRBD1 (5 bases). The CDR3 extends over 14 amino acids. V dropped 0 bases and J dropped 11 bases, with 19 bases sitting between them. Germline lookup yields CDR1 DFQATT and CDR2 SNEGSKA (reference sequence). The CDR3 region has the DNA TGCAGTGCTAGAGACAGGGAATTTGGATTAGAGCAGTACTTC. This translates into CSARDREFGLEQYF.

The gene calls are TRBV10-3 and TRBJ2-4; 8 positions agree with TRBD2. The end of the DNA aligns better with TRBJ2-7, so the J call may be wrong. The CDR3 runs 13 residues. In germline, CDR1 is ENHRY, CDR2 SYGVKD. Here the CDR3 DNA reads TGTGCCATCACCCGGGTCGCGGGGGGCGAGCAGTACTTC. This codes for CAITRVAGGEQYF.

The genes are TRBV11-3 and TRBJ2-3; 7 nucleotides align to TRBD1. V dropped 3 bases and J dropped 6; count of bases not matched to a gene: 6. There are 14 residues in the CDR3. CDR1 and CDR2 from the germline V gene are SGHNT and YENEEA. CDR3 DNA: TGTGCCAGCAGCTTGACAGGGTCCAAGGATACGCAGTATTTT. It codes for CASSLTGSKDTQYF.

The V gene is TRBV7-9, the J gene TRBJ1-2, with 10 bases fitting TRBD1. This CDR3 is built from 17 residues. Per the germline V gene, CDR1 is SEHNR and CDR2 is FQNEAQ (reference sequence). V lost 5 bases to trimming and J lost 2 bases; unmatched junction nucleotides: 11. The CDR3, as DNA: TGTGCCAGCAGCCCCCGGACAGGGGGTTTACGGAACTATGGCTACACCTTC. This codes for CASSPRTGGLRNYGYTF.

This clonotype was detected only a few times. The chain carries TRBV18 and TRBJ2-7; D possibly matches TRBD1 or TRBD2 (5 bases each). The CDR3 totals 13 residues. Per the germline V gene, CDR1 is KGHSH and CDR2 is LQKENI. V dropped 1 base and J dropped 5 bases, with 9 bases sitting between them. The chain's CDR3 is CASSPHRDDEQYF. The DNA for the CDR3 is TGTGCCAGCTCACCACACCGGGACGACGAGCAGTACTTC. Full variable domain (outside the CDR3, taken from reference TRBV18 and TRBJ2-7): NAGVMQNPRHLVRRRGQEARLRCSPMKGHSHVYWYRQLPEEGLKFMVYLQKENIIDESGMPKERFSAEFPKEGPSILRIQQVVRGDSAAYFCASSPHRDDEQYFGPGTRLTVT.

The chain uses TRBV28 and TRBJ1-1; D is possibly TRBD1 (6 bases). CDR1 and CDR2 (germline): MDHEN, SYDVKM. Trimming took off 2 bases at V and 4 bases at J, with 17 bases between the two ends. This CDR3 has 16 amino acids. CDR3 loop: CASSLETQGRGTEAFF. The CDR3 DNA is TGTGCCAGCAGTTTAGAGACACAGGGACGGGGCACTGAAGCTTTCTTT. Together with reference TRBV28 and TRBJ1-1, the CDR3 gives the full variable domain: DVKVTQSSRYLVKRTGEKVFLECVQDMDHENMFWYRQDPGLGLRLIYFSYDVKMKEKGDIPEGYSVSREKKERFSLILESASTNQTSMYLCASSLETQGRGTEAFFGQGTRLTVV.

The rearrangement uses TRBV13 and TRBJ1-6, with D tentatively TRBD1 (6 bases). Trimming cost V 2 bases and J 10 bases, with 6 bases left between them. The length of the CDR3 is 12 residues. Germline lookup yields CDR1 PRHDT and CDR2 FYEKMQ (reference sequence). CDR3: CASSLQGSPLHF. CDR3 DNA sequence: TGTGCCAGCAGCTTACAGGGGTCACCCCTCCACTTT.

This clonotype was seen a few times. The CDR3 bases are TGTGCCAGCAGAGAAATCAGGGACCAAGAGACCCAGTACTTC. This encodes CASREIRDQETQYF. V is TRBV6-2 or TRBV6-3 and J is TRBJ2-5; possibly TRBD1 for D (5 bases). Looked up from germline, CDR1 is MNHEY and CDR2 is SVGEGT. V lost 6 bases and J lost 0, with 11 bases in between. The CDR3 runs to 14 residues.